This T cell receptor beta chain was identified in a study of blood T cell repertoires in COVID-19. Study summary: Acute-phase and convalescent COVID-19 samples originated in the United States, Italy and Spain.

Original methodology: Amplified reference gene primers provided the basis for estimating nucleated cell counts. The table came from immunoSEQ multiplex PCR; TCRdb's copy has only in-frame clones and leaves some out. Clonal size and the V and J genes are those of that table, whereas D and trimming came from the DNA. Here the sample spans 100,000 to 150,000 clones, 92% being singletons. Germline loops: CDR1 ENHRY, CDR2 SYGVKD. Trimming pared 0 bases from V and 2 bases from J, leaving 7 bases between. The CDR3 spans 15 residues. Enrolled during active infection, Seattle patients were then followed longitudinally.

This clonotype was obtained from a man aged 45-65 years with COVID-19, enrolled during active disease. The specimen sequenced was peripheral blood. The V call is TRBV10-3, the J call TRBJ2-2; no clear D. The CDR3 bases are TGTGCCATCAGTGAGTCTGCGGCAAACACCGGGGAGCTGTTTTTT. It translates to CAISESAANTGELFF.